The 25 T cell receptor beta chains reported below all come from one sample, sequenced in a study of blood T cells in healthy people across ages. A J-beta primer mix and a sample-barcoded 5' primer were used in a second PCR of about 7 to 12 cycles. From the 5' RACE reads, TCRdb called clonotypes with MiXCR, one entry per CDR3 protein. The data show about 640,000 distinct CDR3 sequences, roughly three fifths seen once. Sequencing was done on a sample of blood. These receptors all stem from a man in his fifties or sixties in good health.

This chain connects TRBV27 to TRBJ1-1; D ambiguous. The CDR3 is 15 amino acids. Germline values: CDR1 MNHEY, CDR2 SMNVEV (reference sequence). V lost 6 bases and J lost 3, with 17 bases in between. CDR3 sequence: CASRPDRIRDTEAFF. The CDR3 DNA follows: TGTGCCAGCAGACCCGATAGGATAAGGGACACTGAAGCTTTCTTT.

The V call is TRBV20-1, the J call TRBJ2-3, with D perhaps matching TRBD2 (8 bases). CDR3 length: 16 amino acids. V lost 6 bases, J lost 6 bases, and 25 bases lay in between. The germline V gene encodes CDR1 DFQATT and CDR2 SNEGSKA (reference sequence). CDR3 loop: CSANKGLAGGGDTQYF. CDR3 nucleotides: TGCAGTGCCAATAAAGGACTAGCAGGGGGTGGGGATACGCAGTATTTT.

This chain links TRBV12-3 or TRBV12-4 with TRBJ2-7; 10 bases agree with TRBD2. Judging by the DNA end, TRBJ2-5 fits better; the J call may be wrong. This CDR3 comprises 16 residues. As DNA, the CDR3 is TGTGCCAGCAGTTTGCAGAGCGGGGGGGCCAAAGAGACCCAGTACTTC. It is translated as CASSLQSGGAKETQYF.

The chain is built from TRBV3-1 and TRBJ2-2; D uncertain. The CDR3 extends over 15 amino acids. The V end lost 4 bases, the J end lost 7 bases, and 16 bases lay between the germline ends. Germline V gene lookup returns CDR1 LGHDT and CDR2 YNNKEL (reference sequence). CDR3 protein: CASSPPGYSDGELFF. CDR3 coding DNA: TGTGCCAGCAGCCCACCGGGTTATTCGGACGGGGAGCTGTTTTTT.

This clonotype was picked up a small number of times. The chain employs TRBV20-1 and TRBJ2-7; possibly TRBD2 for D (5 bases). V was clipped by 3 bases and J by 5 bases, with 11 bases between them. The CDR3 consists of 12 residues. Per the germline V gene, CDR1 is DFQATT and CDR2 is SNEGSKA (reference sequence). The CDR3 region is CSARGGWDEQYF. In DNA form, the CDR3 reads TGCAGTGCTAGGGGCGGGTGGGACGAGCAGTACTTC.

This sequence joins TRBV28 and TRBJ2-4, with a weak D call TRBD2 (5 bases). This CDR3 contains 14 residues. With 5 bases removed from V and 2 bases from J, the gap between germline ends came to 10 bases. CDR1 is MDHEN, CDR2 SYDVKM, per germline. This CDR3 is CASSPDLSKNIQYF. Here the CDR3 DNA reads TGTGCCAGCAGTCCGGACTTGTCCAAAAACATTCAGTACTTC.

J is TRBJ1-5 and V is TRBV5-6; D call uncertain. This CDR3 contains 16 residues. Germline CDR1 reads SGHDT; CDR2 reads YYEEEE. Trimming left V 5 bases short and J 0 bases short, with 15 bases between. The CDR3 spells CASSLGPATSNQPQHF. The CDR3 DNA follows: TGTGCCAGCAGTCTTGGACCGGCGACTAGCAATCAGCCCCAGCATTTT.

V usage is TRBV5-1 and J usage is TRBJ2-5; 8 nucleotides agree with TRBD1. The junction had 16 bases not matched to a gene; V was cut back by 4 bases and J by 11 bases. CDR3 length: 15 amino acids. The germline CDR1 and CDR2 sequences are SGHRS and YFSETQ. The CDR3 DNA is TGCGCCAGCAGCCCAGGACAGGGCCGATCCGGTGAGCAGTACTTC. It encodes CASSPGQGRSGEQYF.

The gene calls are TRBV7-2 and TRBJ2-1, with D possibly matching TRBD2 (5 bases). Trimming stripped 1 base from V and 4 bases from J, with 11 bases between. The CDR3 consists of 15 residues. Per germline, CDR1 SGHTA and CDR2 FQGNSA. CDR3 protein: CASSLDSTTYNEQFF. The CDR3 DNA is TGTGCCAGCAGCTTAGACTCGACTACTTACAATGAGCAGTTCTTC.

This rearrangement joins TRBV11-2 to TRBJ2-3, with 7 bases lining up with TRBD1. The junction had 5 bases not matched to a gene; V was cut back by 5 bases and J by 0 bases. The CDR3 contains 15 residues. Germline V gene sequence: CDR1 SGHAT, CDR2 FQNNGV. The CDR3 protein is CASSLPRGSTDTQYF. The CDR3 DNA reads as TGTGCCAGCAGCCTCCCCAGGGGGAGCACAGATACGCAGTATTTT.

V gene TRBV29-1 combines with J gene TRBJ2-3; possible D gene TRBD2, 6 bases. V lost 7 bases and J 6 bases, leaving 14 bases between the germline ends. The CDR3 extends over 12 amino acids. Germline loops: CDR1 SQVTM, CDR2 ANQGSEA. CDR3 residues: CSGGTDRDTQYF. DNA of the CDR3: TGCAGCGGGGGGACTGACCGGGATACGCAGTATTTT.

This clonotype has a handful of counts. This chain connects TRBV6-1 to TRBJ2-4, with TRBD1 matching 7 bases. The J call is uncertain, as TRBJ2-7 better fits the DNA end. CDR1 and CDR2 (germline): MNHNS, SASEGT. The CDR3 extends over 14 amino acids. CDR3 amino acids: CASSPDRASYEQYF. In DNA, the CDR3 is TGTGCCAGCAGTCCCGACAGGGCCTCTTACGAGCAGTACTTC.

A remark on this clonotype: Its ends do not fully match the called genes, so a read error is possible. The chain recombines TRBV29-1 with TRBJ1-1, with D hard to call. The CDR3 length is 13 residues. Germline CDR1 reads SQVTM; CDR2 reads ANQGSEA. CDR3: CSMARERYTKAFF. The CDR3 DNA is TGCAGCATGGCACGGGAAAGGTACACTAAAGCTTTCTTT.

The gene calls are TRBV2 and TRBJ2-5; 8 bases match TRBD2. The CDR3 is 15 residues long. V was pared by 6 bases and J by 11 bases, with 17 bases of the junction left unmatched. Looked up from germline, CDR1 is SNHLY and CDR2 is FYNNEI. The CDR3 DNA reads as TGTGCCAGCAGCTGGACTAGCATTCGGGCCAATGAGCAGTACTTC. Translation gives CASSWTSIRANEQYF. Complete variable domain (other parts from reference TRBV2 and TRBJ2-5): EPEVTQTPSHQVTQMGQEVILRCVPISNHLYFYWYRQILGQKVEFLVSFYNNEISEKSEIFDDQFSVERPDGSNFTLKIRSTKLEDSAMYFCASSWTSIRANEQYFGPGTRLLVL.

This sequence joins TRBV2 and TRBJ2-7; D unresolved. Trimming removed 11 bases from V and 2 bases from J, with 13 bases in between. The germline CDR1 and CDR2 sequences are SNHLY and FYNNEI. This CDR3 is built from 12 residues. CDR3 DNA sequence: TGTGCCGGAAAGACGGATACCTACGAGCAGTACTTC. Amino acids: CAGKTDTYEQYF.

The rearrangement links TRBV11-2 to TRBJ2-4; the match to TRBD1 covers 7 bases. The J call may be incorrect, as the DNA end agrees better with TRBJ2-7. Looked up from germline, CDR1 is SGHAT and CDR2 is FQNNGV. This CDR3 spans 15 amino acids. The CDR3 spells CASSSSMGQTYEQYF. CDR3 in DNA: TGTGCCAGCAGCTCTAGTATGGGACAGACTTACGAGCAGTACTTC.

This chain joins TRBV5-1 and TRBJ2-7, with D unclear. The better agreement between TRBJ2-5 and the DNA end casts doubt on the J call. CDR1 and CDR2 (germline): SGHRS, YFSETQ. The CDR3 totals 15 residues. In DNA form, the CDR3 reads TGCGCCAGCAGCCTCCATCCGGCAGTAAAAGAGACCCAGTACTTC. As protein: CASSLHPAVKETQYF.

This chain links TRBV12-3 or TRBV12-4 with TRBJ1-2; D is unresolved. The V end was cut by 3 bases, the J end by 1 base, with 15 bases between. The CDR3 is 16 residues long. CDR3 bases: TGTGCCAGCAGTTTCGGGCAAGGAGTGGGTAACTATGGCTACACCTTC. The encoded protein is CASSFGQGVGNYGYTF.

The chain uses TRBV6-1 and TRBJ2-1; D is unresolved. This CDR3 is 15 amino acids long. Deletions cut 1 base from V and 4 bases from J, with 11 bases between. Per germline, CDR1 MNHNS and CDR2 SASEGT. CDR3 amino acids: CASSEGGRPYNEQFF. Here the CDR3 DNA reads TGTGCCAGCAGTGAAGGGGGTCGGCCATACAATGAGCAGTTCTTC.

The CDR3 DNA follows: TGTGCCAGCCATCAGGGGGCCAATGAGCAGTACTTC. This translates into CASHQGANEQYF. The chain has TRBV2 and TRBJ2-1, with 8 bases that match TRBD1. Judging by the DNA end, TRBJ2-7 fits better; the J call may be wrong. The CDR3 is 12 amino acids. Germline CDR1 is SNHLY and CDR2 is FYNNEI.

The CDR3 is CSARWSEDEQYF. CDR3 bases: TGCAGTGCTAGGTGGAGCGAGGATGAGCAGTACTTC. V and J are TRBV20-1 and TRBJ2-5; D is undetermined. This CDR3 comprises 12 residues. Germline CDR1 DFQATT, CDR2 SNEGSKA (reference sequence). Trimming shortened V by 3 bases and J by 11 bases, and 16 bases separated the two germline ends.

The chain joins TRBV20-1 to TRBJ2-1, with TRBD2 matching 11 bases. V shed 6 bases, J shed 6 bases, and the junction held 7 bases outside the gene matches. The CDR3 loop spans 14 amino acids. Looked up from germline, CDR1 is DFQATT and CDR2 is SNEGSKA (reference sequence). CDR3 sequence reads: CSARLAGLTNEQFF. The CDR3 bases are TGCAGTGCCCGACTAGCGGGGTTAACCAATGAGCAGTTCTTC.

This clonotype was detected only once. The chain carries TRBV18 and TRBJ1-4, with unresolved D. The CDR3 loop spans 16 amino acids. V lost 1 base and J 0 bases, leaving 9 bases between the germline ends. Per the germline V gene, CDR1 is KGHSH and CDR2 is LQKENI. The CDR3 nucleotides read TGTGCCAGCTCACCACGGGCACCTGCAACTAATGAAAAACTGTTTTTT. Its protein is CASSPRAPATNEKLFF. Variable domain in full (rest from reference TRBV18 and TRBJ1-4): NAGVMQNPRHLVRRRGQEARLRCSPMKGHSHVYWYRQLPEEGLKFMVYLQKENIIDESGMPKERFSAEFPKEGPSILRIQQVVRGDSAAYFCASSPRAPATNEKLFFGSGTQLSVL.

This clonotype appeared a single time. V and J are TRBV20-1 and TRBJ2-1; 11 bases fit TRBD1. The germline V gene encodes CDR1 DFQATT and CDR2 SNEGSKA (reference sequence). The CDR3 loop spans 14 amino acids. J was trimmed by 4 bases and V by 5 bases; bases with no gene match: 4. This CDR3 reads CSALGTGGYNEQFF. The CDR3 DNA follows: TGCAGTGCTCTCGGGACAGGGGGGTACAATGAGCAGTTCTTC.

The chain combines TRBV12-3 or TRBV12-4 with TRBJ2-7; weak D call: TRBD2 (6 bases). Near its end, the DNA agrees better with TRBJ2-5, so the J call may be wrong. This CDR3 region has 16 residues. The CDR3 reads CASSLAPGEGQETQYF. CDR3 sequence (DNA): TGTGCCAGCAGTTTAGCGCCGGGAGAGGGGCAAGAGACCCAGTACTTC.